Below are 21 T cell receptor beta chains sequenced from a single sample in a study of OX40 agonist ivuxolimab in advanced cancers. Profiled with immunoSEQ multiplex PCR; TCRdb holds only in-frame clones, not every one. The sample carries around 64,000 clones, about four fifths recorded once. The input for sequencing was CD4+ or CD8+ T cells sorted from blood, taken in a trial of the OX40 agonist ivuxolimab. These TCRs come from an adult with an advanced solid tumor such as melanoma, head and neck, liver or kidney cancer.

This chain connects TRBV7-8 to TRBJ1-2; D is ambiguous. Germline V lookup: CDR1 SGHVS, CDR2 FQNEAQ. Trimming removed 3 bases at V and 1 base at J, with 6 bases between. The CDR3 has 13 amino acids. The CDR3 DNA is TGTGCCAGCAGCTTTGGCAATAACTATGGCTACACCTTC. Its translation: CASSFGNNYGYTF.

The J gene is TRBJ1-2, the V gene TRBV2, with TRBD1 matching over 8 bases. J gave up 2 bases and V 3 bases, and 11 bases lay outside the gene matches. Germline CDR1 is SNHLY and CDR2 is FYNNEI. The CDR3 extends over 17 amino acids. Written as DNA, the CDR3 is TGTGCCAGCAGTGATTCCTGGGGACAGGCTAACAACTATGGCTACACCTTC. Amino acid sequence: CASSDSWGQANNYGYTF. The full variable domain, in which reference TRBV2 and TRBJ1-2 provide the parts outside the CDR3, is EPEVTQTPSHQVTQMGQEVILRCVPISNHLYFYWYRQILGQKVEFLVSFYNNEISEKSEIFDDQFSVERPDGSNFTLKIRSTKLEDSAMYFCASSDSWGQANNYGYTFGSGTRLTVV.

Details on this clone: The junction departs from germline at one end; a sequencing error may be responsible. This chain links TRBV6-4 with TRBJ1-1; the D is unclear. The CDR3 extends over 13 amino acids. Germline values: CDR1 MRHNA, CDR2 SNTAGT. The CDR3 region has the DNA TGTGCCAGCAGTGACTCCGGAGACGGGGAAGTTTTCTTT. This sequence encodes CASSDSGDGEVFF.

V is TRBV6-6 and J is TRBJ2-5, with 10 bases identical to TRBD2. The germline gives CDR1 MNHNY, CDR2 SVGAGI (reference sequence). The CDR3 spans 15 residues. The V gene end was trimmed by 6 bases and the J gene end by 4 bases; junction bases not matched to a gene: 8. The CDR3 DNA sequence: TGTGCCAGCAGCTCCAGCGGGGGGGCCGGAGAGACCCAGTACTTC. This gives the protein CASSSSGGAGETQYF.

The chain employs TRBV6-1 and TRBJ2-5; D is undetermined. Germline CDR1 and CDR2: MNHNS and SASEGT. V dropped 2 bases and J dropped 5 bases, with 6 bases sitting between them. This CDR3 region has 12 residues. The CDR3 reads CASSEPRETQYF. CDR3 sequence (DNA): TGTGCCAGCAGTGAACCTCGGGAGACCCAGTACTTC.

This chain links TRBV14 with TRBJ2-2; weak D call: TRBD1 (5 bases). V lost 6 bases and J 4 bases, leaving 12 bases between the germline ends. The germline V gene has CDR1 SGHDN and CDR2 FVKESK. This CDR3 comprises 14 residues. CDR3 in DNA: TGTGCCAGCAGAAGACAGCACCTCACCGGGGAGCTGTTTTTT. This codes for CASRRQHLTGELFF.

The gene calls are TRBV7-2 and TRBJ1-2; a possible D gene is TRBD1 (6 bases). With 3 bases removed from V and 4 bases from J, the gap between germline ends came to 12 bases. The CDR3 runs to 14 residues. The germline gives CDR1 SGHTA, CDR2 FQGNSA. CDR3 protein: CASSFTQGPYGYTF. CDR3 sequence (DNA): TGTGCCAGCAGCTTCACACAGGGCCCCTATGGCTACACCTTC.

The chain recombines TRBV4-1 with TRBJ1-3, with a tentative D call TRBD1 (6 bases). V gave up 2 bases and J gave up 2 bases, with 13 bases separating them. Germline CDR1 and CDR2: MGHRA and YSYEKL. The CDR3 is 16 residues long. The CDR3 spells CASSQRSGTTGNTIYF. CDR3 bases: TGCGCCAGCAGCCAAAGATCCGGGACAACTGGAAACACCATATATTTT.

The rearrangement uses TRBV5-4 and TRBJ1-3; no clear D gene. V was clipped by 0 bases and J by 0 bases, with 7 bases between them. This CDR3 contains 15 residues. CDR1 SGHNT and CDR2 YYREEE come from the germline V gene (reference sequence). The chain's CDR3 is CASSLDLASGNTIYF. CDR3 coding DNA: TGTGCCAGCAGCTTGGACCTGGCCTCTGGAAACACCATATATTTT.

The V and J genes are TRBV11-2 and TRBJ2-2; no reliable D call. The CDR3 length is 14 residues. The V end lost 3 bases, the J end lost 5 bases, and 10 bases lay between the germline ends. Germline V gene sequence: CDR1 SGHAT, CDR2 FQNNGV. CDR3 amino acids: CASSFGPTTGELFF. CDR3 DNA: TGTGCCAGCAGCTTCGGACCGACGACCGGGGAGCTGTTTTTT.

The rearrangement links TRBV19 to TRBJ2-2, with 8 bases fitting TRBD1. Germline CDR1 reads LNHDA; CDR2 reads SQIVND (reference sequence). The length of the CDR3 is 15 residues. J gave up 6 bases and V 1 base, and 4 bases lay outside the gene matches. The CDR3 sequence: CASSIGTGKPGELFF. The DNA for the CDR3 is TGTGCCAGTAGTATAGGGACAGGGAAGCCCGGGGAGCTGTTTTTT.

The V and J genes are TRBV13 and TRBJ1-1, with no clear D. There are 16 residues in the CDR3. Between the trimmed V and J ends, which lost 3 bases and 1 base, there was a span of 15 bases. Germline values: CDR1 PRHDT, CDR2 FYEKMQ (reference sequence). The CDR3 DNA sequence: TGTGCCAGCAGCTTCCCCATAGGACCAAAGAACACTGAAGCTTTCTTT. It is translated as CASSFPIGPKNTEAFF. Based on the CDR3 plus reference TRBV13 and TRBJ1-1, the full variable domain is AAGVIQSPRHLIKEKRETATLKCYPIPRHDTVYWYQQGPGQDPQFLISFYEKMQSDKGSIPDRFSAQQFSDYHSELNMSSLELGDSALYFCASSFPIGPKNTEAFFGQGTRLTVV.

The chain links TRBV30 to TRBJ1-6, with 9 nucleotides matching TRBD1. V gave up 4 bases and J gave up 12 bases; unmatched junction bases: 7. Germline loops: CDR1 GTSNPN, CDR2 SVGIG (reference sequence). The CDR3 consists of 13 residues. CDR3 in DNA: TGTGCCTGGAAGGAACAGGGGGCCGGACCCCTCCACTTT. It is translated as CAWKEQGAGPLHF.

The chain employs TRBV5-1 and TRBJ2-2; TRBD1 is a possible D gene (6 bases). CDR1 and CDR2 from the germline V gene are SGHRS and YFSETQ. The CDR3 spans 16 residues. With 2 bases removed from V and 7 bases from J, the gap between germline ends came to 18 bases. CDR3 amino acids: CASSFLQGSSIGELFF. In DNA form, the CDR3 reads TGCGCCAGCAGCTTTTTACAGGGCTCGTCTATCGGGGAGCTGTTTTTT.

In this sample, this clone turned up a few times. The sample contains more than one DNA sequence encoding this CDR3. CDR3 sequence: CASSPQGNTEAFF. DNA for the CDR3: TGTGCCAGCTCACCACAGGGGAACACTGAAGCTTTCTTT. The chain links TRBV18 to TRBJ1-1; D call uncertain. Germline CDR1 KGHSH, CDR2 LQKENI. The CDR3 runs to 13 residues. V dropped 1 base and J dropped 1 base, with 4 bases sitting between them.

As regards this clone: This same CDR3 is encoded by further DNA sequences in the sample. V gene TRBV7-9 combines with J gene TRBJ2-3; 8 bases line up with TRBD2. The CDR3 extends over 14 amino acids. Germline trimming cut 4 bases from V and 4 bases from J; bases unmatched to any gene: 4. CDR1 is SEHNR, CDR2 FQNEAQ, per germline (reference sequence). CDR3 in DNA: TGTGCCAGCAGCTCTCGGGGGGGGTCAGATACGCAGTATTTT. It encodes CASSSRGGSDTQYF.

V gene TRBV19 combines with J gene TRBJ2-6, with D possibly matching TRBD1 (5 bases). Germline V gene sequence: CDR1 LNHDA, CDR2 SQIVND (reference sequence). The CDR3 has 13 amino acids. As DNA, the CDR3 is TGTGCTAGTGGGGCTGCTCGGGCCAACGTCCTGACTTTC. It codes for CASGAARANVLTF.

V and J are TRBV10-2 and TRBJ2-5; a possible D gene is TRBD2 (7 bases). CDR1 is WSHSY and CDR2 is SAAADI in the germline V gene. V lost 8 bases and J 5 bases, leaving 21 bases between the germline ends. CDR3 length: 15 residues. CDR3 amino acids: CASWGTGGPKETQYF. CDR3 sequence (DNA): TGCGCCAGCTGGGGGACGGGGGGCCCCAAGGAGACCCAGTACTTC.

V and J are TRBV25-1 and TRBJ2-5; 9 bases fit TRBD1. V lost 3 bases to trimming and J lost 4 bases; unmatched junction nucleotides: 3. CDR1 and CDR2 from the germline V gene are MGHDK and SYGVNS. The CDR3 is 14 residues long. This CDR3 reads CASSDWGQGETQYF. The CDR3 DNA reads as TGTGCCAGCAGTGATTGGGGACAGGGAGAGACCCAGTACTTC. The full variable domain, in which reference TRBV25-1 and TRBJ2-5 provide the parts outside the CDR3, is EADIYQTPRYLVIGTGKKITLECSQTMGHDKMYWYQQDPGMELHLIHYSYGVNSTEKGDLSSESTVSRIRTEHFPLTLESARPSHTSQYLCASSDWGQGETQYFGPGTRLLVL.

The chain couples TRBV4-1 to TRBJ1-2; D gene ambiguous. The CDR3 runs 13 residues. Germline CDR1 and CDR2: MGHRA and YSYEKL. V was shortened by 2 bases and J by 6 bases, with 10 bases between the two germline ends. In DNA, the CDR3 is TGCGCCAGCAGCCAAACCCGATTACATGGCTACACCTTC. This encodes CASSQTRLHGYTF.

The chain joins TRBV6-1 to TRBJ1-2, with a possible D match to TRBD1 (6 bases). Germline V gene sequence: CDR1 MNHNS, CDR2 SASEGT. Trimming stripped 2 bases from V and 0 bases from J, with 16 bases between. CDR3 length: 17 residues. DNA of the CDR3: TGTGCCAGCAGTGAAATCGTGGGGGGCTCAGCTAACTATGGCTACACCTTC. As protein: CASSEIVGGSANYGYTF.